What follows are 30 T cell receptor beta chains derived from one specimen sequenced in a study of circulating CD8 cells and anti-PD-1 response in melanoma. The QIAseq Immune Repertoire TCR panel built the libraries from roughly 16 ng of total RNA. TCRdb independently ran MiXCR on the reads; one entry per CDR3 protein. The table has some 580 distinct CDR3 sequences, 5.5% to 7% seen once. Sorting of live CD3+CD8+TCRalphabeta+ cells by PD-1 and/or TIGIT gave four subsets. The sequenced sample was CD8+ T cells from PBMCs, obtained at baseline or after one month of anti-PD-1 therapy (not recorded which). These receptors were taken from a human donor with melanoma.

Remarks on this clonotype: This may stem from a read error, because a much larger clone lies one nucleotide away. As the CDR3 is not closed by the conserved phenylalanine or tryptophan, this likely results from a read error. This chain links TRBV2 with TRBJ2-1, with D unresolved. Per the germline V gene, CDR1 is SNHLY and CDR2 is FYNNEI. This CDR3 is 11 amino acids long. The V end lost 4 bases, the J end lost 6 bases, and 4 bases lay between the germline ends. The CDR3 sequence: CASSVSNEQFS. CDR3 sequence (DNA): TGTGCCAGCAGTGTGAGCAATGAGCAGTTCTCC.

This clonotype is labeled as medium-sized. This chain connects TRBV24-1 to TRBJ2-3; 9 bases agree with TRBD2. The CDR3 is 16 amino acids. Germline V gene data show CDR1 as KGHDR and CDR2 as SFDVKD. Trimming at V came to 3 bases and at J to 2 bases, leaving 5 bases not matched to a gene. CDR3 loop: CATSDPSGGLTDTQYF. The CDR3 nucleotides are TGTGCCACCAGTGATCCCAGCGGGGGGCTCACAGATACGCAGTATTTT.

In its sample, this clonotype is large. The chain combines TRBV20-1 with TRBJ2-7; D possibly uses TRBD1 or TRBD2 (5 bases each). Germline V CDR1 and CDR2: DFQATT, SNEGSKA (reference sequence). With 0 bases removed from V and 3 bases from J, the gap between germline ends came to 30 bases. This CDR3 is built from 20 residues. CDR3 amino acids: CSARDLGRQDRLNFNYEQYF. CDR3 sequence (DNA): TGCAGTGCTAGAGACCTGGGACGGCAGGATCGACTGAATTTCAACTACGAGCAGTACTTC.

The chain combines TRBV7-6 with TRBJ1-1; D is possibly TRBD1 (5 bases). Germline CDR1 is SGHVS and CDR2 is FNYEAQ. The CDR3 has 13 amino acids. Trimming shortened V by 4 bases and J by 7 bases, and 13 bases separated the two germline ends. DNA for the CDR3: TGTGCCAGCAGCTCACCGGGGGGGGGTGAAGCTTTCTTT. It is translated as CASSSPGGGEAFF. The whole variable domain, remainder taken from reference TRBV7-6 and TRBJ1-1, is GAGVSQSPRYKVTKRGQDVALRCDPISGHVSLYWYRQALGQGPEFLTYFNYEAQQDKSGLPNDRFSAERPEGSISTLTIQRTEQRDSAMYRCASSSPGGGEAFFGQGTRLTVV.

By share of the sample, this clonotype is large. The gene calls are TRBV27 and TRBJ1-6; 7 bases line up with TRBD1. Per germline, CDR1 MNHEY and CDR2 SMNVEV (reference sequence). CDR3 size: 16 residues. With 2 bases clipped from V and 9 bases from J, the junction kept 10 bases outside the gene matches. This CDR3 reads CASSLASGTVSSPLHF. CDR3 DNA: TGTGCCAGCAGTTTAGCATCTGGGACAGTCAGTTCACCCCTCCACTTT.

This chain links TRBV30 with TRBJ2-2; the match to TRBD1 covers 7 bases. Trimming at V came to 1 base and at J to 3 bases, leaving 5 bases not matched to a gene. CDR1 GTSNPN and CDR2 SVGIG come from the germline V gene (reference sequence). The CDR3 consists of 15 residues. The CDR3 loop is CAWSDRGKDTGELFF. The CDR3 coding sequence is TGTGCCTGGAGTGACAGGGGCAAAGACACCGGGGAGCTGTTTTTT.

This clonotype is classed as large (0.1 to 1%). This chain joins TRBV18 and TRBJ2-7, with D possibly matching TRBD2 (6 bases). Trimming took 1 base from V and 4 from J, leaving 14 bases between them. The CDR3 totals 15 residues. Germline V gene data show CDR1 as KGHSH and CDR2 as LQKENI. Written as DNA, the CDR3 is TGTGCCAGCTCACCACTTCCCAGGGCGGGGTACGAGCAGTACTTC. It codes for CASSPLPRAGYEQYF.

By share, this clonotype counts as large. The rearrangement uses TRBV27 and TRBJ2-1; 13 nucleotides line up with TRBD2. Germline V gene sequence: CDR1 MNHEY, CDR2 SMNVEV (reference sequence). The length of the CDR3 is 20 residues. V gave up 5 bases and J gave up 0 bases; unmatched junction bases: 13. CDR3: CASSPRTSGGEPFSYNEQFF. In DNA, the CDR3 is TGTGCCAGCAGTCCCCGGACTAGCGGGGGTGAACCATTCTCCTACAATGAGCAGTTCTTC.

This clonotype has only a few counts. A read error may produce the germline difference seen at one junction end. The chain is built from TRBV12-3 or TRBV12-4 and TRBJ2-7; TRBD1 matches at 10 bases. The CDR3 length is 14 residues. The CDR3 nucleotides are TGCGCCAGCAGTTTTGGGACAGGGGACTACGAGCAGTACTTC. Translating it yields CASSFGTGDYEQYF.

This clonotype is large by share. Written as DNA, the CDR3 is TGTGCCAGCAGTCCATTGGAGGACGGGGCCAACGTCCTGACTTTC. Its translation is CASSPLEDGANVLTF. The chain is built from TRBV28 and TRBJ2-6, with D tentatively TRBD2 (5 bases). V lost 5 bases and J lost 4, with 12 bases in between. CDR3 length: 15 residues. Germline CDR1 and CDR2: MDHEN and SYDVKM.

Sample share makes this clonotype large. The chain uses TRBV28 and TRBJ2-7; TRBD1 aligns across 7 bases. Unmatched junction bases numbered 9, after V lost 5 bases and J lost 2 bases. This CDR3 contains 15 residues. Per the germline V gene, CDR1 is MDHEN and CDR2 is SYDVKM. The CDR3 DNA sequence: TGTGCCAGCAGTAGAATCGCAGGGGGACCCTACGAGCAGTACTTC. Its protein is CASSRIAGGPYEQYF.

In its sample, this clonotype ranks as medium-sized. The chain has TRBV21-1 and TRBJ2-4; the table assigns TRBD1, which was not confirmed against the DNA. TRBV21-1 constitutes a pseudogene. The CDR3 totals 12 residues. The CDR3 reads CASSRDKNIQYF. The CDR3 DNA follows: TGTGCCAGCAGCCGGGACAAAAACATTCAGTACTTC.

Judged by abundance, this clonotype is large. The rearrangement joins TRBV5-8 to TRBJ2-1; TRBD1 might be the D (5 bases). The CDR3 length is 15 residues. With 5 bases removed from V and 8 bases from J, the gap between germline ends came to 20 bases. Germline-derived CDR1 and CDR2 are SGHTS and YDEGEE. CDR3 residues: CASSYDKGGQYEQFF. As DNA, the CDR3 is TGTGCCAGCAGTTATGACAAGGGCGGACAATATGAGCAGTTCTTC.

By share, this clonotype counts as large. V usage is TRBV28 and J usage is TRBJ2-6; 7 bases map to TRBD1. Germline assignment: CDR1 MDHEN and CDR2 SYDVKM. This CDR3 region has 16 residues. Trimming removed 5 bases from V and 0 bases from J; junction bases left unmatched: 4. CDR3: CASSPGTASGANVLTF. The CDR3 region has the DNA TGTGCCAGCAGTCCTGGGACAGCCTCTGGGGCCAACGTCCTGACTTTC.

This clonotype is large (0.1 to 1%) in the sample. The rearrangement joins TRBV29-1 to TRBJ2-5; unclear D gene. Germline lookup yields CDR1 SQVTM and CDR2 ANQGSEA. This CDR3 has 12 amino acids. V lost 6 bases and J lost 5, with 13 bases in between. Here the CDR3 reads CSVASIRETQYF. In DNA form, the CDR3 reads TGCAGCGTCGCCTCGATAAGGGAGACCCAGTACTTC.

The rearrangement uses TRBV24-1 and TRBJ2-1; D gene ambiguous. Between the trimmed V and J ends, which lost 7 bases and 3 bases, there was a span of 9 bases. The CDR3 loop spans 13 amino acids. Germline V CDR1 and CDR2: KGHDR, SFDVKD. CDR3 nucleotide sequence: TGTGCCACCAGGAGGACCCACTACAATGAGCAGTTCTTC. Protein: CATRRTHYNEQFF.

This clonotype is large. The chain combines TRBV5-4 with TRBJ2-1, with D uncertain. CDR1 is SGHNT, CDR2 YYREEE, per germline (reference sequence). Trimming shortened V by 4 bases and J by 2 bases, and 13 bases separated the two germline ends. The CDR3 covers 15 residues. The DNA of the CDR3 is TGTGCCAGCAGCGTCTCTCCCTCGACCTACAATGAGCAGTTCTTC. It yields the protein CASSVSPSTYNEQFF.

Comments on this clonotype: Being one base from a much bigger clone, this may be a read error. This chain connects TRBV28 to TRBJ2-7; D not resolved. CDR3 length: 12 amino acids. Germline V CDR1 and CDR2: MDHEN, SYDVKM. The V and J ends lost 4 bases and 4 bases respectively, with 8 bases between them. The CDR3 region is CASSSRHYEQYF. The CDR3 region has the DNA TGTGCCAGCAGTTCTCGACATTACGAGCAGTACTTC.

This clonotype is classed as medium-sized (0.01 to 0.1%). The chain couples TRBV30 to TRBJ1-1, with D perhaps matching TRBD1 (5 bases). CDR3 size: 11 residues. Trimming took off 0 bases at V and 8 bases at J, with 7 bases between the two ends. Per the germline V gene, CDR1 is GTSNPN and CDR2 is SVGIG (reference sequence). Written as DNA, the CDR3 is TGTGCCTGGAGTGTAGGGGTCGAAGCTTTCTTT. Encoded protein: CAWSVGVEAFF.

Only a few counts were recorded for this clonotype. The V gene is TRBV5-4, the J gene TRBJ2-1, with 9 bases identical to TRBD2. After removal of 0 bases from V and 8 bases from J, the junction contained 9 bases not matched to a gene. Germline CDR1 reads SGHNT; CDR2 reads YYREEE (reference sequence). The CDR3 runs to 16 residues. The CDR3 loop reads CASSLVLAGRGDEQFF. The CDR3 DNA reads TGTGCCAGCAGCTTGGTGCTAGCGGGGAGGGGCGATGAGCAGTTCTTC.

By sample fraction, this clonotype is large (0.1 to 1%). V usage is TRBV28 and J usage is TRBJ2-5; no clear D. This CDR3 is built from 16 residues. Trimming pared 6 bases from V and 2 bases from J, leaving 19 bases between. Germline CDR1 is MDHEN and CDR2 is SYDVKM. The CDR3 spells CASSHSRAFPQETQYF. Written as DNA, the CDR3 is TGTGCCAGCAGCCACTCACGGGCCTTCCCACAAGAGACCCAGTACTTC.

By sample share, this clonotype is large (0.1 to 1%). The V call is TRBV6-2 or TRBV6-3, the J call TRBJ2-1; 9 bases agree with TRBD2. The CDR3 is 18 amino acids. J was trimmed by 12 bases and V by 0 bases; bases with no gene match: 18. Germline loops: CDR1 MNHEY, CDR2 SVGEGT. CDR3 region: CASSYSMVEQRGALGQFF. CDR3 bases: TGTGCCAGCAGTTACTCGATGGTTGAACAGCGGGGGGCCCTGGGGCAGTTCTTC.

By share, this clonotype ranks as medium-sized. The rearrangement joins TRBV10-3 to TRBJ2-7; D might be TRBD1 (7 bases). Trimming cost V 3 bases and J 2 bases, with 14 bases left between them. CDR3 length: 15 amino acids. Germline assignment: CDR1 ENHRY and CDR2 SYGVKD. The CDR3, as DNA: TGTGCCATCAGTGACCTAGGCAGGGGGGCCTACGAGCAGTACTTC. Translation gives CAISDLGRGAYEQYF.

On this clonotype: A read error may explain this, as a much larger clone is one base away. The rearrangement uses TRBV27 and TRBJ1-5, with 7 positions matching TRBD1. Germline values: CDR1 MNHEY, CDR2 SMNVEV (reference sequence). V shed 4 bases, J shed 5 bases, and the junction held 5 bases outside the gene matches. The CDR3 is made up of 14 amino acids. DNA of the CDR3: TGTGCCAGCAGTTCCGGGACAGTCGATCAGCCCCAGCATTTT. Encoded protein: CASSSGTVDQPQHF.

By sample share, this clonotype is large. The J gene is TRBJ2-3, the V gene TRBV2; D is ambiguous. Germline V gene lookup returns CDR1 SNHLY and CDR2 FYNNEI. V was trimmed by 1 base and J by 0 bases, leaving 14 bases between them. The CDR3 is made up of 17 amino acids. Here the CDR3 reads CASSEEQDFDSTDTQYF. The CDR3 DNA reads as TGTGCCAGCAGTGAAGAACAAGACTTCGATAGCACAGATACGCAGTATTTT.

Judged by abundance, this clonotype is medium-sized. This chain links TRBV4-2 with TRBJ2-3; D call uncertain. The CDR3 contains 15 residues. CDR1 LGHNA and CDR2 YNFKEQ come from the germline V gene. The V end lost 2 bases, the J end lost 6 bases, and 15 bases lay between the germline ends. In DNA, the CDR3 is TGTGCCAGCAGCCAAAGTCCCGGTTCCGCCGATACGCAGTATTTT. Protein: CASSQSPGSADTQYF.

This clonotype is classed as large. CDR3 sequence reads: CASSQGGLDADTQYF. DNA of the CDR3: TGTGCCAGCAGCCAAGGCGGGCTTGATGCAGATACGCAGTATTTT. V is TRBV4-2 and J is TRBJ2-3; a possible D gene is TRBD2 (5 bases). The CDR3 consists of 15 residues. The V gene's germline CDR1 is LGHNA and CDR2 YNFKEQ. Trimming shortened V by 1 base and J by 4 bases, and 12 bases separated the two germline ends.

In its sample, this clonotype is large (0.1 to 1%). V usage is TRBV19 and J usage is TRBJ2-2, with 7 bases lining up with TRBD1. V was clipped by 5 bases and J by 6 bases; unmatched bases: 3. Germline-derived CDR1 and CDR2 are LNHDA and SQIVND (reference sequence). CDR3 length: 13 amino acids. CDR3 sequence reads: CASSDQGAGELFF. The CDR3 DNA is TGTGCCAGTAGTGACCAGGGGGCCGGGGAGCTGTTTTTT.

This clonotype rates as large. V is TRBV10-3 and J is TRBJ2-2; TRBD2 agrees at 7 bases. Trimming cost V 5 bases and J 0 bases; bases outside gene matches: 6. Germline V gene data show CDR1 as ENHRY and CDR2 as SYGVKD. CDR3 size: 16 residues. The CDR3 DNA is TGTGCCATCAGTCGACAGCGGGGAGCGAACACCGGGGAGCTGTTTTTT. Residues: CAISRQRGANTGELFF.

This clonotype was picked up a small number of times. The chain uses TRBV7-9 and TRBJ2-1, with a possible D match to TRBD1 (6 bases). In germline, CDR1 is SEHNR, CDR2 FQNEAQ (reference sequence). The V and J ends lost 4 bases and 2 bases respectively, with 12 bases between them. This CDR3 comprises 15 residues. In nucleotides, the CDR3 is TGTGCCAGCAGCTCTTCACAGGGCGCCTACAATGAGCAGTTCTTC. The encoded protein is CASSSSQGAYNEQFF.